This T cell receptor (beta chain) was identified during a study of identical twins. TCRdb reprocessed the 5' RACE reads via MiXCR and lists one record per CDR3 protein. Counted here are about 690,000 distinct CDR3 sequences, 6.1% occurring once; the ten biggest clones make up roughly 1.6%. The clonotype originates from a man younger than 35 in good health. Sequencing was done on a sample of naive T cells sorted from blood.

The CDR3 DNA reads TGCGCCAGCAGCCAAGGCCTACTAGCGGGAGTCGACACCGGGGAGCTGTTTTTT. Residues: CASSQGLLAGVDTGELFF. The rearrangement joins TRBV4-3 to TRBJ2-2; 11 bases fit TRBD2. Germline CDR1 LGHNA, CDR2 YSLEER. This CDR3 comprises 18 residues. Trimming took 1 base from V and 3 from J; bases not matched to a gene: 7.